This record looks at one T cell receptor beta chain sequence and its context. The data were produced by immunoSEQ multiplex PCR, yet TCRdb's version contains in-frame clones alone and is incomplete. The sample gives roughly 350,000 clones, 80% to 90% of which show up once; around 6% is in the top ten. The data originate from a study of blood T cell repertoires in COVID-19. Across the whole study: From the United States, Italy and Spain came samples of acute and convalescent COVID-19.

Seattle researchers signed up patients amid active infection and tracked them longitudinally. Deletions cut 4 bases from V and 3 bases from J, with 12 bases between. The germline V gene has CDR1 MDHEN and CDR2 SYDVKM. This CDR3 comprises 14 residues. The sequencing sample was made of peripheral blood. The receptor's source is a woman between 50 and 59 years old with COVID-19, enrolled during active disease. The chain is built from TRBV28 and TRBJ1-1, with TRBD1 as a possible D gene (5 bases). The CDR3 region is CASSYQGGYTEAFF. CDR3 coding DNA: TGTGCCAGCAGTTATCAGGGAGGGTACACTGAAGCTTTCTTT.